This entry lists 2 T cell receptor beta chains sequenced from one sample in a study of early T cells in non-severe SARS-CoV-2 infection. Using its own MiXCR run on the 5' RACE reads, TCRdb lists one record per CDR3 protein. The data hold around 98,000 distinct CDR3 sequences, with approximately 11% observed a single time. What was sequenced was whole blood. These receptors were collected from an adult who was a healthcare worker with PCR-confirmed SARS-CoV-2 infection or an uninfected control (not recorded which).

This sequence joins TRBV6-2 or TRBV6-3 and TRBJ1-6; D is possibly TRBD1 (5 bases). CDR3 length: 13 amino acids. Trimming removed 7 bases from V and 8 bases from J, with 12 bases in between. CDR1 is MNHEY and CDR2 is SVGEGT in the germline V gene. CDR3 DNA sequence: TGTGCCAGCACGTTCGGGGGTTATTCACCCCTCCACTTT. It specifies CASTFGGYSPLHF.

This clonotype was seen only a few times. The rearrangement links TRBV5-5 to TRBJ1-1; 11 bases are shared with TRBD1. Germline V CDR1 and CDR2: SGHKS, YYEKEE (reference sequence). The CDR3 length is 15 residues. With V trimmed by 1 base and J by 5 bases, 4 bases remained unmatched. CDR3 DNA: TGTGCCAGCAGCTTGACCGGACAGGGGGCTACTGAAGCTTTCTTT. Amino acids: CASSLTGQGATEAFF.